The T cell receptor (beta chain) described here comes from a study of CD8 T cells in ankylosing spondylitis. Findings of the study overall: In synovial fluid and blood from reactive arthritis, some motif variants were previously reported. Disease-associated clones were reportedly significantly overrepresented in matched ankylosing spondylitis synovial fluid. Ankylosing spondylitis blood appeared to be characterized by a TCR beta motif of eight highly homologous variants.

There are many counts of this clonotype. Its antigen is not known. Scientists made TCR beta libraries using quantitative 5'-RACE with molecular barcodes. Each CDR3 protein gets one entry after TCRdb re-called the 5' RACE reads with MiXCR. The table has around 160,000 distinct CDR3 sequences, around a tenth seen once. The V gene's germline CDR1 is SGHKS and CDR2 YYEKEE (reference sequence). This CDR3 is 15 amino acids long. The V and J ends lost 4 bases and 0 bases respectively, with 13 bases between them. The clonotype was recovered from a male donor with ankylosing spondylitis or in good health (not recorded which). V usage is TRBV5-5 and J usage is TRBJ1-2; weak D call: TRBD1 (5 bases). The source material was blood, either unsorted or a sorted T cell fraction (not recorded which). Here the CDR3 DNA reads TGTGCCAGCAGCCCCGGGACCGCATCTAACTATGGCTACACCTTC. It specifies CASSPGTASNYGYTF.